A selection of T cell receptor beta chains follows, all from one sample in a study of blood T cells in healthy people across ages. TCRdb processed the 5' RACE reads anew with MiXCR; each CDR3 protein has one entry. The table shows 800,000 to 950,000 distinct CDR3 sequences, with 48% occurring only once. The sample comprised blood. These receptors came from a man aged 25-45 years in good health. Each CDR3 is given with its conserved first and last residue. The D gene is left open where the match is weak. Only some rows state a clone size, as once, few, many or a class for expanded clones.

abundance | d_gene | j_gene | v_gene | CDR3aa | CDR3nt
NA | NA | TRBJ1-1 | TRBV7-9 | CASSPPPPGRTEAFF | TGTGCCAGCAGCCCCCCCCCTCCGGGGCGCACTGAAGCTTTCTTT
few | TRBD1 | TRBJ2-1 | TRBV15 | CATSRDQGDYNEQFF | TGTGCCACCAGCAGAGATCAGGGGGACTACAATGAGCAGTTCTTC
NA | TRBD1 | TRBJ2-7 | TRBV4-1 | CASSKQGSVDEQYF | TGCGCCAGCAGCAAACAGGGGAGTGTAGACGAGCAGTACTTC
once | NA | TRBJ2-5 | TRBV4-1 | CASKQARGRETQYF | TGCGCCAGTAAGCAGGCCAGGGGCCGGGAGACCCAGTACTTC
few | NA | TRBJ2-3 | TRBV11-1 | CASSLGQGQTDTQYF | TGTGCCAGCAGCTTAGGGCAGGGGCAAACGGATACGCAGTATTTT
many | NA | TRBJ1-1 | TRBV29-1 | CSVERVEAFF | TGCAGCGTTGAAAGAGTTGAAGCTTTCTTT
NA | NA | TRBJ2-5 | TRBV30 | CAWSKGTRKREGETQYF | TGTGCCTGGAGTAAGGGGACAAGAAAGAGGGAGGGGGAGACCCAGTACTTC
once | NA | TRBJ1-2 | TRBV11-2 | CASSNDRNYGYTF | TGTGCCAGCAGCAACGATCGGAACTATGGCTACACCTTC
NA | NA | TRBJ2-2 | TRBV3-1 | CASSPPGYSDGELFF | TGTGCCAGCAGCCCACCGGGTTATTCGGACGGGGAGCTGTTTTTT
NA | NA | TRBJ1-1 | TRBV10-3 | CAISDGMAEAFF | TGTGCCATCAGTGACGGGATGGCTGAAGCTTTCTTT
NA | NA | TRBJ1-1 | TRBV7-2 | CASSPSQGWGTEAFF | TGTGCCAGCAGCCCCAGCCAGGGTTGGGGGACTGAAGCTTTCTTT
NA | NA | TRBJ1-5 | TRBV28 | CASNPVIALNQPQHF | TGTGCCAGCAATCCGGTTATAGCACTTAATCAGCCCCAGCATTTT
few | TRBD1 | TRBJ1-2 | TRBV6-2/TRBV6-3 | CASSRGQGTHYGYTF | TGTGCCAGCAGTCGAGGACAGGGCACCCACTATGGCTACACCTTC
NA | NA | TRBJ2-7 | TRBV27 | CASSRRGQPYEQYF | TGTGCCAGCAGTCGGCGTGGACAGCCCTACGAGCAGTACTTC
NA | NA | TRBJ2-7 | TRBV3-1 | CASSRGKAYEQYF | TGTGCCAGCAGCCGGGGGAAGGCCTACGAGCAGTACTTC
NA | NA | TRBJ1-4 | TRBV7-9 | CASSFRGYNEKLFF | TGTGCCAGCAGCTTCCGGGGCTATAATGAAAAACTGTTTTTT
NA | NA | TRBJ2-7 | TRBV29-1 | CSVEDGDSALEQYF | TGCAGCGTTGAAGATGGTGACAGTGCTCTCGAGCAGTACTTC
NA | TRBD1 | TRBJ1-5 | TRBV27 | CASRRRTGDAYSNQPQHF | TGTGCCAGCAGGAGACGGACAGGGGACGCATATAGCAATCAGCCCCAGCATTTT
NA | NA | TRBJ2-4 | TRBV20-1 | CSASRRNPGAKNIQYF | TGCAGTGCCTCCCGAAGAAATCCTGGAGCCAAAAACATTCAGTACTTC
NA | NA | TRBJ2-2 | TRBV5-1 | CASSLATSPGELFF | TGCGCCAGCAGCTTGGCAACTAGCCCCGGGGAGCTGTTTTTT
many | TRBD2 | TRBJ2-3 | TRBV7-8 | CASSPVSGIQYF | TGTGCCAGCAGCCCCGTAAGCGGGATTCAGTATTTT
NA | NA | TRBJ2-1 | TRBV12-1 | CASSLAKRGAYNEQFF | TGTGCCAGCAGCCTTGCGAAGCGGGGGGCTTACAATGAGCAGTTCTTC
NA | NA | TRBJ2-7 | TRBV4-3 | CASSHADGGSYEQYF | TGCGCCAGCAGCCATGCCGACGGAGGCTCCTACGAGCAGTACTTC
NA | NA | TRBJ2-5 | TRBV5-6 | CASSLSSTEETQYF | TGTGCCAGCAGCCTCAGTTCGACGGAAGAGACCCAGTACTTC
once | TRBD2 | TRBJ2-7 | TRBV24-1 | CATSDPMAGGAYNEQYF | TGTGCCACCAGTGATCCTATGGCGGGGGGGGCCTACAATGAGCAGTACTTC
NA | NA | TRBJ1-5 | TRBV7-9 | CASGDHGNQPQHF | TGTGCCAGCGGAGACCACGGGAATCAGCCCCAGCATTTT
few | NA | TRBJ2-7 | TRBV7-2 | CASSLVGKGPSYEQYF | TGTGCCAGCAGCTTAGTTGGCAAGGGGCCTTCCTACGAGCAGTACTTC
NA | TRBD1 | TRBJ2-4 | TRBV4-1 | CASSQMGQGIAKNIQYF | TGCGCCAGCAGCCAAATGGGACAGGGGATAGCCAAAAACATTCAGTACTTC
NA | NA | TRBJ2-3 | TRBV12-3/TRBV12-4 | CASSVDSTTDTQYF | TGTGCCAGCAGTGTGGACAGTACCACAGATACGCAGTATTTT
NA | NA | TRBJ2-5 | TRBV30 | CAWRYSRGEQYF | TGTGCCTGGAGGTATTCTAGGGGTGAGCAGTACTTC
NA | NA | TRBJ2-7 | TRBV5-5 | CASSPRSASHEQYF | TGTGCCAGCAGCCCGCGGAGCGCCTCCCACGAGCAGTACTTC
few | TRBD1 | TRBJ1-6 | TRBV20-1 | CSARDRVGPYNSPLHF | TGCAGTGCTCGCGACAGGGTTGGACCCTATAATTCACCCCTCCACTTT
NA | NA | TRBJ2-5 | TRBV5-1 | CASSGQGGLETQYF | TGCGCCAGCAGCGGGCAGGGAGGTCTCGAGACCCAGTACTTC
few | NA | TRBJ2-7 | TRBV3-1 | CASSPGAVSSYEQYF | TGTGCCAGCAGCCCTGGGGCGGTCAGCTCCTACGAGCAGTACTTC
NA | NA | TRBJ2-5 | TRBV20-1 | CSARFGGSQETQYF | TGCAGTGCTAGGTTCGGCGGCAGCCAAGAGACCCAGTACTTC
NA | TRBD2 | TRBJ2-3 | TRBV5-1 | CASSPEGRLAGATSTDTQYF | TGCGCCAGCAGCCCCGAGGGTCGTCTAGCGGGGGCAACTAGCACAGATACGCAGTATTTT
few | NA | TRBJ2-1 | TRBV7-9 | CASSLEVFHEQFF | TGTGCCAGCAGCTTAGAAGTCTTCCATGAGCAGTTCTTC
few | TRBD1 | TRBJ2-7 | TRBV6-2/TRBV6-3 | CASTDPGQGLYEQYF | TGTGCCAGCACTGACCCGGGACAGGGACTCTACGAGCAGTACTTC
few | NA | TRBJ1-2 | TRBV6-5 | CASSSEDYGYTF | TGTGCCAGCAGTTCCGAGGACTATGGCTACACCTTC
few | NA | TRBJ2-4 | TRBV27 | CASSLYEGDIQYF | TGTGCCAGCAGTTTGTACGAGGGGGACATTCAGTACTTC
many | TRBD1 | TRBJ2-7 | TRBV29-1 | CSVEDWGQGASLQSYEQYF | TGCAGCGTTGAAGATTGGGGACAGGGGGCGTCTCTTCAAAGCTACGAGCAGTACTTC
few | NA | TRBJ2-1 | TRBV29-1 | CSVGIGTRGQFF | TGCAGCGTTGGAATAGGGACACGCGGGCAGTTCTTC
NA | NA | TRBJ1-2 | TRBV9 | CASSPTAGGFYYGYTF | TGTGCCAGCAGCCCTACAGCTGGAGGTTTTTACTATGGCTACACCTTC
many | TRBD1 | TRBJ2-7 | TRBV29-1 | CSVGTGTVMQYEQYF | TGCAGCGTGGGCACAGGGACAGTGATGCAATACGAGCAGTACTTC
NA | TRBD1 | TRBJ2-6 | TRBV11-2 | CASSPDRSNVLTF | TGTGCCAGCAGCCCGGACAGGTCCAACGTCCTGACTTTC
NA | TRBD1 | TRBJ1-5 | TRBV12-3/TRBV12-4 | CASSSQQGEGQPQHF | TGTGCCAGCAGTTCCCAACAGGGGGAAGGGCAGCCCCAGCATTTT